The rows below give T cell receptor beta chains drawn from one sample of a study of graft-versus-host responses after intestinal transplantation. Their recognized antigens are unknown. The protocol was immunoSEQ multiplex PCR, while the TCRdb copy is restricted to in-frame clones and leaves out a portion. Of about 100,000 clones in the sample, roughly nine tenths were seen once. Source: unstimulated CD4+ T cells sorted from spleen or lymph node cells, taken before transplant. Receptor source: a human donor who was the organ donor for an intestinal transplant. CDR3s include the opening cysteine and the closing phenylalanine or tryptophan. The D gene is left open where the match is weak. The size field is filled for only some rows; it gives once, few, many or a size class.

D,J,length,size,V,CDR3,DNA
TRBD1,TRBJ2-7,14,-,TRBV11-2,CASSSTGVGGEQYF,TGTGCCAGCAGCTCGACAGGGGTTGGAGGCGAGCAGTACTTC
-,TRBJ2-3,15,once,TRBV5-4,CASSTTVAGIDTQYF,TGTGCCAGCAGTACTACGGTCGCGGGGATCGATACGCAGTATTTT
-,TRBJ1-6,15,-,TRBV28,CASSHGQLYNSPLHF,TGTGCCAGCAGCCACGGACAGCTCTATAATTCACCCCTCCACTTT
-,TRBJ2-7,12,few,TRBV7-9,CASSLYTYEQYF,TGTGCCAGCAGCTTGTATACCTACGAGCAGTACTTC
TRBD1,TRBJ2-1,15,-,TRBV7-2,CASSQDRGPYNEQFF,TGTGCCAGCAGTCAGGACAGGGGGCCCTACAATGAGCAGTTCTTC
TRBD2,TRBJ2-7,19,-,TRBV28,CASSFWLAGGPGYTFEQYF,TGTGCCAGCAGTTTCTGGCTAGCGGGGGGGCCCGGGTATACTTTCGAGCAGTACTTC
-,TRBJ2-7,13,-,TRBV27,CASSLRQSYEQYF,TGTGCCAGCAGTTTAAGACAGAGCTACGAGCAGTACTTC
-,TRBJ1-3,15,-,TRBV23-1,CASVYRVSSGNTIYF,TGCGCCAGCGTATACAGGGTGTCCTCTGGAAACACCATATATTTT
-,TRBJ2-6,16,-,TRBV7-2,CASSSRPTGGANVLTF,TGTGCCAGCAGCTCAAGACCCACGGGTGGGGCCAACGTCCTGACTTTC
TRBD1,TRBJ1-2,14,-,TRBV4-1,CASSQDPRTGTLTF,TGCGCCAGCAGCCAAGACCCCCGGACAGGGACCCTCACCTTC
TRBD2,TRBJ2-7,11,-,TRBV27,CASSRGGEQYF,TGTGCCAGCAGTCGGGGGGGCGAGCAGTACTTC
-,TRBJ2-4,14,-,TRBV6-5,CASSYSGLSNIQYF,TGTGCCAGCAGTTACTCCGGACTGTCAAACATTCAGTACTTC
-,TRBJ1-2,14,-,TRBV6-1,CASRRGGAPYGYTF,TGTGCCAGCAGAAGAGGGGGTGCCCCCTATGGCTACACCTTC
-,TRBJ2-7,15,-,TRBV10-3,CAIRPFNEGVGEQYF,TGTGCCATCAGGCCCTTCAATGAGGGGGTTGGCGAGCAGTACTTC
TRBD1,TRBJ1-3,17,-,TRBV15,CATSSTDRGTSGNTIYF,TGTGCCACCAGCAGCACAGACAGGGGAACTTCGGGAAACACCATATATTTT
TRBD2,TRBJ2-1,14,-,TRBV5-4,CASRRGTSYNEQFF,TGTGCCAGCAGGCGGGGGACTTCCTACAATGAGCAGTTCTTC
-,TRBJ1-5,14,-,TRBV7-2,CASSDRGYYQPQHF,TGTGCCAGCAGCGATCGGGGTTATTATCAGCCCCAGCATTTT
TRBD1,TRBJ1-2,14,once,TRBV30,CAWMKQGVDYGYTF,TGTGCCTGGATGAAACAGGGGGTCGACTATGGCTACACCTTC
-,TRBJ1-3,15,-,TRBV6-5,CASSSAVPSGNTIYF,TGTGCCAGCAGTAGCGCGGTGCCCTCTGGAAACACCATATATTTT
-,TRBJ2-7,16,once,TRBV7-6,CASSPVPAGTTYEQYF,TGTGCCAGCAGCCCCGTTCCCGCGGGAACTACCTACGAGCAGTACTTC
TRBD2,TRBJ2-5,16,once,TRBV6-6,CASSYSLAAPQETQYF,TGTGCCAGCAGTTACTCGCTAGCGGCACCCCAAGAGACCCAGTACTTC
TRBD2,TRBJ2-3,16,-,TRBV4-2,CASSQDRAGGADTQYF,TGTGCCAGCAGCCAAGATCGAGCGGGGGGGGCAGATACGCAGTATTTT
-,TRBJ2-3,17,-,TRBV9,CASSPTSGGLSTDTQYF,TGTGCCAGCAGCCCCACGTCGGGTGGACTTAGCACAGATACGCAGTATTTT
TRBD2,TRBJ2-1,17,-,TRBV4-1,CASSPRTRGSSYNEQFF,TGCGCCAGCAGCCCAAGAACGCGGGGGAGCTCCTACAATGAGCAGTTCTTC
TRBD2,TRBJ2-7,18,-,TRBV19,CASSISLAGGILTYEQYF,TGTGCCAGTAGTATTTCGCTAGCGGGGGGGATCTTAACCTACGAGCAGTACTTC
-,TRBJ2-2,11,-,TRBV4-1,CASMAAGELFF,TGCGCCAGCATGGCGGCCGGGGAGCTGTTTTTT
-,TRBJ2-3,13,-,TRBV11-2,CASSRDRSDTQYF,TGTGCCAGCAGTCGAGACAGATCAGATACGCAGTATTTT
-,TRBJ2-6,15,-,TRBV7-9,CASSLGLAGANVLTF,TGTGCCAGCAGCTTAGGGCTTGCCGGGGCCAACGTCCTGACTTTC
TRBD1,TRBJ2-1,12,-,TRBV6-1,CARTGSHNEQFF,TGTGCCAGGACAGGGAGTCACAATGAGCAGTTCTTC
-,TRBJ2-7,16,-,TRBV7-2,CASSPFLTGGGYEQYF,TGTGCCAGCAGCCCCTTTCTGACGGGGGGCGGTTACGAGCAGTACTTC
TRBD1,TRBJ2-7,13,-,TRBV19,CATQRDRGYEQYF,TGTGCCACCCAGAGGGACAGGGGTTACGAGCAGTACTTC
-,TRBJ2-2,15,-,TRBV7-2,CASSLMLLNVRELFF,TGTGCCAGCAGCTTAATGTTACTAAACGTCCGGGAGCTGTTTTTT
-,TRBJ1-6,15,few,TRBV28,CASSFAGRKGSPLHF,TGTGCCAGCAGTTTCGCGGGTCGGAAAGGTTCACCCCTCCACTTT
-,TRBJ1-2,15,-,TRBV5-6,CASSFGQRRAYGYTF,TGTGCCAGCAGCTTCGGACAGAGACGGGCCTATGGCTACACCTTC
-,TRBJ1-4,17,-,TRBV7-3,CASSLTATTPTNEKLFF,TGTGCCAGCAGCTTGACAGCAACAACCCCAACTAATGAAAAACTGTTTTTT
TRBD2,TRBJ2-2,17,once,TRBV5-1,CASSLARWGGLSGELFF,TGCGCCAGCAGCTTGGCGAGGTGGGGGGGGTTGTCCGGGGAGCTGTTTTTT